One and the same sample provided the 4 T cell receptor beta chains below, sequenced in a study of identical twins. TCRdb itself ran the 5' RACE reads through MiXCR, one entry per CDR3 protein. The sample lists over 250,000 distinct CDR3 sequences, just under 9.5% occurring once. This same sample was also part of a study on yellow fever vaccine responses in identical twins.

The specimen was CD8+ T cells sorted from blood. The receptors were gathered from a woman aged 18-29 years in good health.

This clonotype was observed many times. The rearrangement links TRBV12-3 or TRBV12-4 to TRBJ1-2, with TRBD1 as a possible D gene (5 bases). The V end lost 3 bases, the J end lost 7 bases, and 6 bases lay between the germline ends. The CDR3 runs 11 residues. The CDR3 reads CASSFGGGYTF. CDR3 bases: TGTGCCAGCAGTTTTGGGGGTGGCTACACCTTC.

This clonotype occurred many times. The chain combines TRBV10-3 with TRBJ1-5; maybe TRBD1 (5 bases). The CDR3 is 12 residues long. V was pared by 8 bases and J by 10 bases, with 15 bases between. Germline loops: CDR1 ENHRY, CDR2 SYGVKD. In nucleotides, the CDR3 is TGTGCCATCGGGGGTGGCGAAAATCCCCAGCATTTT. Translation gives CAIGGGENPQHF.

The chain has TRBV25-1 and TRBJ2-7, with 13 bases identical to TRBD2. V trimming: 4 bases; J trimming: 4 bases; junction bases outside the gene matches: 1. This CDR3 is built from 14 residues. Germline V CDR1 and CDR2: MGHDK, SYGVNS. CDR3 in DNA: TGTGCCAGCAGTGTGACTAGCGGGAGGTACGAGCAGTACTTC. This translates into CASSVTSGRYEQYF.

This clonotype was counted ten times or more. This rearrangement joins TRBV29-1 to TRBJ2-7; 9 bases map to TRBD1. The CDR3 loop spans 12 amino acids. The ends lost 7 bases at V and 3 bases at J; junction bases unmatched: 4. Germline values: CDR1 SQVTM, CDR2 ANQGSEA. CDR3: CSATGQGYEQYF. The CDR3 region has the DNA TGCAGCGCGACGGGACAGGGCTACGAGCAGTACTTC.